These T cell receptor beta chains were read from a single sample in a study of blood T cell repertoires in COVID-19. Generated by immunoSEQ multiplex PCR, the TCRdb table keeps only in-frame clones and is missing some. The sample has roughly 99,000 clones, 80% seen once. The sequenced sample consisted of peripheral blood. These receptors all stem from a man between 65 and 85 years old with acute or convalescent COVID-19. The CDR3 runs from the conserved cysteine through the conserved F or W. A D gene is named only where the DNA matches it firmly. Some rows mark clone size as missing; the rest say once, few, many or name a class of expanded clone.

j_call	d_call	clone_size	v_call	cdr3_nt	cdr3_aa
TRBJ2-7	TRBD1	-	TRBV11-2	TGTGCCAGCAGCCTTGGACAGGGTGGCGAGCAGTACTTC	CASSLGQGGEQYF
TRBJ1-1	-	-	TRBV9	TGTGCCAGCAGTCCAGGGCGGCCGGGCACTGAAGCTTTCTTT	CASSPGRPGTEAFF
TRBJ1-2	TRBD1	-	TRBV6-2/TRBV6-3	TGTGCCAGCAGTCATCCGGACAGGAACTATGGCTACACCTTC	CASSHPDRNYGYTF
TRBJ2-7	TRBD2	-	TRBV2	TGTGCCAGCAGGGCTCTAGCGGGGAGCTCCTACGAGCAGTACTTC	CASRALAGSSYEQYF
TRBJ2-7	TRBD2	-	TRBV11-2	TGTGCCAGCAGCTTTCGGGACTACTCCTACGAGCAGTACTTC	CASSFRDYSYEQYF
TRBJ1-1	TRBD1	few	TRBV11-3	TGTGCCAGCAGCCAAGGGACAGGCGAAATGAACACTGAAGCTTTCTTT	CASSQGTGEMNTEAFF
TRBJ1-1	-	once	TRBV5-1	TGCGCCAGCAGAATAGGGGTGAACACTGAAGCTTTCTTT	CASRIGVNTEAFF
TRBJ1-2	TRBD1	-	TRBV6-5	TGTGCCAGCAGAACCACAGGGGTGCGATATGGCTACACCTTC	CASRTTGVRYGYTF
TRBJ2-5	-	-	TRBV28	TGTGCCAGCAGTTTAATCGGATCCGGGGAAGAGACCCAGTACTTC	CASSLIGSGEETQYF
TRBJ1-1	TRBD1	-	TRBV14	TGTGCCAGCAGCCCTACAGGGGCGAGGTTTAGAGGAGCTTTCTTT	CASSPTGARFRGAFF
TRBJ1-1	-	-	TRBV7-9	TGTGCCAGCAGCTTAGCGGCGAACACTGAAGCTTTCTTT	CASSLAANTEAFF
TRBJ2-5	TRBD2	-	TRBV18	TGTGCCAGCTCACCACCGGGGGGGGAAGAGACCCAGTACTTC	CASSPPGGEETQYF
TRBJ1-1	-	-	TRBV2	TGTGCCAGCAGAGAAGGGGTAGCGAACACTGAAGCTTTCTTT	CASREGVANTEAFF
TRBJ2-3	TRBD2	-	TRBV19	TGTGCCAGTATCCCGGGGGGGGGCAGTACGCAGTATTTT	CASIPGGGSTQYF
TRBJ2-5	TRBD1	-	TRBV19	TGTGCCAGTAGTACCGGCAACAGGGGGCATATAGAGACCCAGTACTTC	CASSTGNRGHIETQYF
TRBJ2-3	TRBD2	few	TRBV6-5	TGTGCCAGCACAAGGGAGCGGGGGACAGATACGCAGTATTTT	CASTRERGTDTQYF
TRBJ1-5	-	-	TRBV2	TGTGCCAGCAGTGAGGCGGGATTTAGCAATCAGCCCCAGCATTTT	CASSEAGFSNQPQHF
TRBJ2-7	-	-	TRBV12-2	TGTGCAAGCCTTCCCGGACGGACACCCGACTCCTACGAGCAGTACTTC	CASLPGRTPDSYEQYF
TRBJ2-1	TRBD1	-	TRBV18	TGTGCCAGCTCACCAGGGACAGAGAGTAATGAGCAGTTCTTC	CASSPGTESNEQFF
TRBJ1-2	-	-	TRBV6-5	TGTGCCAGCAGTTCTGTGGCCAGCTATGGCTACACCTTC	CASSSVASYGYTF
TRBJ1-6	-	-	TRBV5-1	TGCGCCAGCAGCTCCAGGGAGGCGGAATCACCCCTCCACTTT	CASSSREAESPLHF
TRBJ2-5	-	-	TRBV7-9	TGTGCCAGCAGCTTAGAGGGGACTCTCACCCAGTACTTC	CASSLEGTLTQYF
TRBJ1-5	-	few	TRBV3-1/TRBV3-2	TGTGCCAGCAGCCAATTGGCAGGGGCCGGTCAGCCCCAGCATTTT	CASSQLAGAGQPQHF
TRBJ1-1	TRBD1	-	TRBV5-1	TGCGCCAGCAGCTTGGGGGACAGGGGGACTGAAGCTTTCTTT	CASSLGDRGTEAFF
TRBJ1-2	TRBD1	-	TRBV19	TGTGCCAGTAGTGCACCAGACAGGGTTGGGGGCGGCTACACCTTC	CASSAPDRVGGGYTF
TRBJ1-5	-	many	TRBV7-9	TGTGCCAGCAGCTTAAACGGATTGCCGGGTCAGCATTTT	CASSLNGLPGQHF
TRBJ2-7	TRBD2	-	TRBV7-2	TGTGCCAGCAGCCCCGGGGGGGTTAGCGGGGACTACTACGAGCAGTACTTC	CASSPGGVSGDYYEQYF
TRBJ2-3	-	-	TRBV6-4	TGTGCCAGCAGTGAGGTAGCGGCAGGCACAGATACGCAGTATTTT	CASSEVAAGTDTQYF
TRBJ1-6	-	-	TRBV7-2	TGTGCCAGCAGCCCGGGGGTTACCCTCCACTTT	CASSPGVTLHF
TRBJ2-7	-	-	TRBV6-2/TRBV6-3	TGTGCCAGCAGTTACTCAAAGGCGTCCCCGGGACACCACTACGAGCAGTACTTC	CASSYSKASPGHHYEQYF
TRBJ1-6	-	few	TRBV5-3	TGTGCCAGAAGCTCCGGGGGGGCCCCGAATTCACCCCTCCACTTT	CARSSGGAPNSPLHF
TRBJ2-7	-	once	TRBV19	TGTGCCAGTAGCATCACGGGCAGGGTCTACGAGCAGTACTTC	CASSITGRVYEQYF
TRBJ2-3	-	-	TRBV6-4	TGTGCCAGCAGTGAGTTCCCCATAGGGGGGGACGGGGCAGATACGCAGTATTTT	CASSEFPIGGDGADTQYF
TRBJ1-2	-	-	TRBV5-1	TGCGCCAGCACCCCGGGGATCCTCAACTCTGGCTACACCTTC	CASTPGILNSGYTF
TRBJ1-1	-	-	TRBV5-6	TGTGCCAGCAGCTTGGGCCACCTACTAGGAAACACTGAAGCTTTCTTT	CASSLGHLLGNTEAFF
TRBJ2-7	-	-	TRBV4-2	TGTGCCAGCAGCCCTACCAGGGGCCTCCAAGGGGGAGAGCAGTACTTC	CASSPTRGLQGGEQYF
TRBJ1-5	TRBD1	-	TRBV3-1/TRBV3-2	TGTGCCAGCAGCCAAGGAGGATGGGGACAGAGCTATCAGCCCCAGCATTTT	CASSQGGWGQSYQPQHF
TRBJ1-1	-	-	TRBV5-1	TGCGCCAGCAGCCGATCCGGAGAGAACACTGAAGCTTTCTTT	CASSRSGENTEAFF
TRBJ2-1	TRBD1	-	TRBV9	TGTGCCAGCAGCGTGGGGGCCGGGACAGGGGCGGGGAATGAGCAGTTCTTC	CASSVGAGTGAGNEQFF
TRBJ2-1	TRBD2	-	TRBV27	TGTGCCAGCAGTTTGATAGCGGGGGATTACAATGAGCAGTTCTTC	CASSLIAGDYNEQFF
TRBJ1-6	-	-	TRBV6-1	TGTGCCAGCAGTGAACCGGGGCTGGGGGCAGGATCCTATAATTCACCCCTCCACTTT	CASSEPGLGAGSYNSPLHF
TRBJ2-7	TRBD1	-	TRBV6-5	TGTGCCAGCAGTCCGGAACAGGGGGCTTCCTACGAGCAGTACTTC	CASSPEQGASYEQYF
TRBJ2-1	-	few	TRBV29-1	TGCAGCGCCCCTACCTACAATGAGCAGTTCTTC	CSAPTYNEQFF
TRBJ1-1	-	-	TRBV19	TGTGCCAGTAGTACGCCAGCGGAGTTTGGGTACACTGAAGCTTTCTTT	CASSTPAEFGYTEAFF
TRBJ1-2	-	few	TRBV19	TGTGCCAGTAGTATCCCACAGAACAACTATGGCTACACCTTC	CASSIPQNNYGYTF